This T cell receptor beta chain was captured by sequencing in a study of T cell responses to AZD1222 COVID-19 vaccine. The protocol was immunoSEQ multiplex PCR, while the TCRdb copy is restricted to in-frame clones and leaves out a portion. The profile covers 85,000 to 110,000 clones, with 90% appearing a single time and around 4.8% taken by the ten largest. The germline V gene has CDR1 KGHSH and CDR2 LQKENI. CDR3 length equals 15 residues. The V end lost 3 bases, the J end lost 0 bases, and 9 bases lay between the germline ends. General observations from the study: Only 5 to 7 AZD1222 recipients tested seropositive at baseline.

Comments on this clone: Its antigen is unidentified.

This TCR derives from an adult in good health. Source: peripheral blood, taken on day 0 of AZD1222 vaccination. This chain joins TRBV18 and TRBJ1-5; no clear D. The CDR3 bases are TGTGCCAGCTCACCCAACGACAATAGCAATCAGCCCCAGCATTTT. This gives the protein CASSPNDNSNQPQHF.